The clone carrying this T cell receptor beta chain was picked up many times. TCR beta CDR3 amplification used RNA transcripts. Scientists carried out first-round RT-PCR using HTBI primers and then a second-round multiplex PCR. TCRdb reprocessed the multiplex PCR reads via MiXCR and lists one record per CDR3 protein. The sample consists of about 660,000 distinct CDR3 sequences, about 41% of them appearing once. This CDR3 region has 14 residues. The germline V and J ends were trimmed by 3 bases and 5 bases, with 13 bases remaining between them. These data come from a study of Graves' ophthalmopathy and Graves' hyperthyroidism. Study details: Peripheral blood was collected at initial diagnosis, before any treatment.

Clinical symptoms, serum thyroxine, TRAb, thyroid ultrasound and orbital computed tomography were relied on for diagnosis. Fresh peripheral blood, over 9.5 ml, was the PBMC source. J is TRBJ2-5 and V is TRBV12-3 or TRBV12-4; D ambiguous. Sequenced sample: peripheral blood. The receptor was isolated from an adult man with Graves' ophthalmopathy. The DNA for the CDR3 is TGTGCCAGCAGTTTGACGGCCCCTGTGGAGACCCAGTACTTC. This gives the protein CASSLTAPVETQYF.